This T cell receptor beta chain was documented in a study of response to subunit inactivated influenza vaccine. Study findings and constraints: Each seasonal influenza vaccination recruits few new T cells, the authors suggested.

A remark on this clonotype: Its specificity is not known.

Each CDR3 protein is one row after TCRdb ran MiXCR on the RT-PCR reads. Among a few hundred thousand distinct CDR3 sequences listed, 11% to 15% were seen once. This CDR3 is built from 17 residues. The germline gives CDR1 SEHNR, CDR2 FQNEAQ (reference sequence). The V segment lost 5 bases and the J segment 3 bases; nucleotides outside the gene matches: 13. This chain uses TRBV7-9 with TRBJ2-3; 8 bases fit TRBD1. This sample comprised PBMCs from blood, obtained about 11 days after vaccination. The origin of this receptor is a man aged 50-59 years who received an inactivated influenza vaccine. CDR3: CASSAPGQGYRTDTQYF. The CDR3 DNA follows: TGTGCCAGCAGCGCACCTGGACAGGGTTATCGTACAGATACGCAGTATTTT.